This T cell receptor beta chain was documented in a study of blood T cell repertoires in COVID-19. Profiling relied on immunoSEQ multiplex PCR, and the TCRdb table lists in-frame clones only, not all of them. The sample shows roughly 160,000 clones, over 70% of them seen only once. CDR1 and CDR2 (germline): LNHNV, YYDKDF (reference sequence). CDR3 length: 16 residues. Trimming took off 5 bases at V and 0 bases at J, with 11 bases between the two ends. The source of this sequence is a woman in her sixties with acute or convalescent COVID-19. Sequenced sample: peripheral blood. The chain is built from TRBV15 and TRBJ2-6; maybe TRBD1 (5 bases). The CDR3 reads CATSGSRVSGANVLTF. DNA for the CDR3: TGTGCCACCAGCGGATCCAGGGTCTCTGGGGCCAACGTCCTGACTTTC. The whole variable domain, filled in from reference TRBV15 and TRBJ2-6, reads DAMVIQNPRYQVTQFGKPVTLSCSQTLNHNVMYWYQQKSSQAPKLLFHYYDKDFNNEADTPDNFQSRRPNTSFCFLDIRSPGLGDTAMYLCATSGSRVSGANVLTFGAGSRLTVL.